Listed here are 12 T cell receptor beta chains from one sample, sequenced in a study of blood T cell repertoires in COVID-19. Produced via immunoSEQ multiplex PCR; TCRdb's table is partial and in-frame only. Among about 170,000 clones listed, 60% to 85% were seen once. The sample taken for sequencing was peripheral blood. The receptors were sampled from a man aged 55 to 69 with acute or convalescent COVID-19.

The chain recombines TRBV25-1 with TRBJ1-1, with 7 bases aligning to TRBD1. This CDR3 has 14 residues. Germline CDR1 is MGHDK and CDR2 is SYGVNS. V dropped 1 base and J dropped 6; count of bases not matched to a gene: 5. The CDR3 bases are TGTGCCAGCAGTGAATCAGGGGGTAAGGCTGAAGCTTTCTTT. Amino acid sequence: CASSESGGKAEAFF.

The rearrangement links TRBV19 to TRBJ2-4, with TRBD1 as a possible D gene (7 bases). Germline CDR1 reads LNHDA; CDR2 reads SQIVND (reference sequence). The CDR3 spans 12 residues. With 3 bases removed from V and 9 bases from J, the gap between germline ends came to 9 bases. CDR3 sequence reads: CASSIQGGIQYF. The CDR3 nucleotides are TGTGCCAGTAGTATTCAGGGGGGCATTCAGTACTTC.

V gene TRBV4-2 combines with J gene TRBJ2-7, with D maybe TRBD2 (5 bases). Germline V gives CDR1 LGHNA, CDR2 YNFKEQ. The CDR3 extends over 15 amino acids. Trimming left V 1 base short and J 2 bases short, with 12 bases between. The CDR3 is CASSQGGSNTYEQYF. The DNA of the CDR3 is TGTGCCAGCAGCCAAGGAGGGTCCAATACCTACGAGCAGTACTTC.

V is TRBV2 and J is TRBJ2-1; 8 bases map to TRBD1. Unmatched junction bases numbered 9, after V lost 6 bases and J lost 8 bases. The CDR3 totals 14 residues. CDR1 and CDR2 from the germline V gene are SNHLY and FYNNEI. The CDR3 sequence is CASSVGQGRDEQFF. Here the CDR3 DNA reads TGTGCCAGCAGCGTAGGACAGGGTAGGGATGAGCAGTTCTTC.

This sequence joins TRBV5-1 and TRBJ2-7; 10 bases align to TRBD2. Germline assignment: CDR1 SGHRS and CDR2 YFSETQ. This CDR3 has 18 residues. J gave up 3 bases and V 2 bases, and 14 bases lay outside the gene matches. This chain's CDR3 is CASSFTMSSGGLLYEQYF. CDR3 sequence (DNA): TGCGCCAGCAGCTTTACAATGTCTAGCGGGGGATTACTCTACGAGCAGTACTTC.

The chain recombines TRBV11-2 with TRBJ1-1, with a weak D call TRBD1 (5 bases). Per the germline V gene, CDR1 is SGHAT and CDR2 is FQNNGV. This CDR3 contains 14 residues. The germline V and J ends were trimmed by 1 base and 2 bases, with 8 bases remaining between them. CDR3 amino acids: CASSLAGLNTEAFF. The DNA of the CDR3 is TGTGCCAGCAGCTTAGCGGGACTTAACACTGAAGCTTTCTTT.

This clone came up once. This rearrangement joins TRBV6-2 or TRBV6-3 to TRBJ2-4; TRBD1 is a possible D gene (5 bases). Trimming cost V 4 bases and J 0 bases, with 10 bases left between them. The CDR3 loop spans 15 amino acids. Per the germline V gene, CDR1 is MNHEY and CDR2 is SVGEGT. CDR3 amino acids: CASSSTALAKNIQYF. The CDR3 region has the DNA TGTGCCAGCAGTTCGACAGCTCTAGCCAAAAACATTCAGTACTTC.

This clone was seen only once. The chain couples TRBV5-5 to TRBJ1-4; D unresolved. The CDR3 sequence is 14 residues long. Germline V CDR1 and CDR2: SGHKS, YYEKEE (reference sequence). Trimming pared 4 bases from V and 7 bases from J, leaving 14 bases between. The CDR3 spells CASSAQAGGEKLFF. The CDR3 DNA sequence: TGTGCCAGCAGCGCGCAGGCGGGCGGTGAAAAACTGTTTTTT. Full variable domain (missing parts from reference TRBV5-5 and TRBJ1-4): DAGVTQSPTHLIKTRGQQVTLRCSPISGHKSVSWYQQVLGQGPQFIFQYYEKEERGRGNFPDRFSARQFPNYSSELNVNALLLGDSALYLCASSAQAGGEKLFFGSGTQLSVL.

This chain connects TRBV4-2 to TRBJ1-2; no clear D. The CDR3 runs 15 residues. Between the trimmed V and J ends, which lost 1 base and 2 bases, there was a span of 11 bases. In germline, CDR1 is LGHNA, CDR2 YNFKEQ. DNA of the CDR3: TGTGCCAGCAGCCAAGGGGCGATTTCCAACTATGGCTACACCTTC. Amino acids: CASSQGAISNYGYTF.

CDR3 in DNA: TGTGCCAGTACACCCCGCGGGGGGCCTAGCACAGATACGCAGTATTTT. It specifies CASTPRGGPSTDTQYF. The chain joins TRBV19 to TRBJ2-3; 8 bases fit TRBD2. Germline V gene lookup returns CDR1 LNHDA and CDR2 SQIVND (reference sequence). The CDR3 covers 16 residues. J was trimmed by 0 bases and V by 7 bases; bases with no gene match: 9.

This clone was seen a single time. Here the CDR3 DNA reads TGTGCCAGCAGCCCACCGATCCGGACAGAAGAGCAGTACTTC. Amino acid sequence: CASSPPIRTEEQYF. The chain employs TRBV11-2 and TRBJ2-7, with a tentative D call TRBD1 (6 bases). Trimming cost V 5 bases and J 7 bases, with 18 bases left between them. Germline loops: CDR1 SGHAT, CDR2 FQNNGV. The CDR3 length is 14 residues.

CDR3 sequence reads: CASGLGAHQPQHF. The CDR3 nucleotides are TGTGCTAGTGGTTTGGGGGCTCATCAGCCCCAGCATTTT. This chain connects TRBV12-5 to TRBJ1-5, with D unresolved. Germline CDR1 is LGHNT and CDR2 is FRNRAP. The length of the CDR3 is 13 residues. Trimming took 1 base from V and 5 from J, leaving 6 bases between them.